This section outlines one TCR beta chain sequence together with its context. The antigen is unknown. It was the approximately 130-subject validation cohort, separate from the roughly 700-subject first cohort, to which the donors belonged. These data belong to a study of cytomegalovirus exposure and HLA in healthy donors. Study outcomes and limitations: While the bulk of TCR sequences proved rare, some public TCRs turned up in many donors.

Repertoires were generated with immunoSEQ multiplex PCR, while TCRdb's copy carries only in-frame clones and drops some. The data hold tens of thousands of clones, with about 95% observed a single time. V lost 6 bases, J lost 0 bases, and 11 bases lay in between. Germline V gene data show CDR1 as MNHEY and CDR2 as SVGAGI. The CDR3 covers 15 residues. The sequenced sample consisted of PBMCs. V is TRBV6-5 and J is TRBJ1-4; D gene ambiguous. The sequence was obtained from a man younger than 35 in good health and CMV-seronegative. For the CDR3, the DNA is TGTGCCAGCAGGACACGTTATGCAACTAATGAAAAACTGTTTTTT. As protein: CASRTRYATNEKLFF.